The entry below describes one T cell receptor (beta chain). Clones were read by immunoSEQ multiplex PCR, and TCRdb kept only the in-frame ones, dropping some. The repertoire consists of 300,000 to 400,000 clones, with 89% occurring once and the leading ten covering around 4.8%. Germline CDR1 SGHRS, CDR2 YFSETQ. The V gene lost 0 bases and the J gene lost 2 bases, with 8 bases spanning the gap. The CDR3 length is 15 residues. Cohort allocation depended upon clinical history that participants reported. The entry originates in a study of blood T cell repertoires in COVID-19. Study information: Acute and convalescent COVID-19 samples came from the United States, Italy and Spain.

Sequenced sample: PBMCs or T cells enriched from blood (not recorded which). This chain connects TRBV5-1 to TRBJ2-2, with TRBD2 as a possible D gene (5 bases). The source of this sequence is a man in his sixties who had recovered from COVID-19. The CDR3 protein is CASSLVRGNTGELFF. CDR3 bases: TGCGCCAGCAGCTTGGTACGGGGAAACACCGGGGAGCTGTTTTTT.